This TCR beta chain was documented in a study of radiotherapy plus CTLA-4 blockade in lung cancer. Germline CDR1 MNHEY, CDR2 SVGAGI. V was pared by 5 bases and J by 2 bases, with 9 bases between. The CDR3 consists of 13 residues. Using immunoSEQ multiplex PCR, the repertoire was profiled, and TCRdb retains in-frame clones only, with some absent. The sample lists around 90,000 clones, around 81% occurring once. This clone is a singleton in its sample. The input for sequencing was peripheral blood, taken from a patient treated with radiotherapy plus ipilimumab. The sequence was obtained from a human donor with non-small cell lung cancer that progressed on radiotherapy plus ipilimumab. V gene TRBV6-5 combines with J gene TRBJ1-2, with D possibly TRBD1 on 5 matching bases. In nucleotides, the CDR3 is TGTGCCAGCAGTCCGGGGCGAAACTATGGCTACACCTTC. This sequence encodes CASSPGRNYGYTF.